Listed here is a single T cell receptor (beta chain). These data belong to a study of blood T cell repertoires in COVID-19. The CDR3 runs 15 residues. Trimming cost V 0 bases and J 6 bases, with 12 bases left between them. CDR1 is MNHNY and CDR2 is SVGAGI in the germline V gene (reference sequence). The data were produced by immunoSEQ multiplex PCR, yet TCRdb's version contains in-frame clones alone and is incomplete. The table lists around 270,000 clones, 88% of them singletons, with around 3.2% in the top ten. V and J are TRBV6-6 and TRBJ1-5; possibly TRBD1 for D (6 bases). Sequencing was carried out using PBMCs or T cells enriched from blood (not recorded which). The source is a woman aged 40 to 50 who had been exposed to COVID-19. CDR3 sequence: CASSYSAVGGQPQHF. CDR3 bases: TGTGCCAGCAGTTACTCTGCTGTAGGGGGTCAGCCCCAGCATTTT.